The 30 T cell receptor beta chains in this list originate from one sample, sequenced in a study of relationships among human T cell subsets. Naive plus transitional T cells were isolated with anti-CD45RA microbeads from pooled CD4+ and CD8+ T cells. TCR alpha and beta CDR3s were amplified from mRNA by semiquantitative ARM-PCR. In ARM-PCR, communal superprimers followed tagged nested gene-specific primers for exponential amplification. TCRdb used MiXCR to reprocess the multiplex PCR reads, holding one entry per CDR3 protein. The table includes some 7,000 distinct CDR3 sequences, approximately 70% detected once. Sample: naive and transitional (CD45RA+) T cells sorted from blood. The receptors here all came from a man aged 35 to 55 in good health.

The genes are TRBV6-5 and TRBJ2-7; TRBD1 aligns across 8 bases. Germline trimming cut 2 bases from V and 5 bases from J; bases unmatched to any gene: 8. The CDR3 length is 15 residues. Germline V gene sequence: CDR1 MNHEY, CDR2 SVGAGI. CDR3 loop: CASSYRTGNQNEQYF. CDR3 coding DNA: TGTGCCAGCAGTTACCGGACAGGGAATCAGAACGAGCAGTACTTC.

CDR3 protein: CASSIRGSTGELFF. CDR3 DNA: TGTGCCAGTAGTATAAGGGGGAGTACCGGGGAGCTGTTTTTT. The chain combines TRBV19 with TRBJ2-2, with D maybe TRBD1 (6 bases). Germline CDR1 is LNHDA and CDR2 is SQIVND (reference sequence). The V gene lost 2 bases and the J gene lost 5 bases, with 9 bases spanning the gap. The CDR3 consists of 14 residues.

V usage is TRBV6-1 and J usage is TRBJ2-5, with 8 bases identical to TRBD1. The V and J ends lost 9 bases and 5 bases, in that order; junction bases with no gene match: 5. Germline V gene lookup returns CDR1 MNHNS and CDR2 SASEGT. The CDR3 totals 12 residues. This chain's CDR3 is CASTDRVETQYF. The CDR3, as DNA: TGTGCCAGTACGGACAGGGTCGAGACCCAGTACTTC.

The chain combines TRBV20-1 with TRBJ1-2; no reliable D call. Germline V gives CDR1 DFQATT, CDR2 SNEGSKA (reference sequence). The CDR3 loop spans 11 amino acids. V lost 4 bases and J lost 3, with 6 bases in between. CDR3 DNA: TGCAGTGCTAAGGTGTACTATGGCTACACCTTC. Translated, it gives CSAKVYYGYTF.

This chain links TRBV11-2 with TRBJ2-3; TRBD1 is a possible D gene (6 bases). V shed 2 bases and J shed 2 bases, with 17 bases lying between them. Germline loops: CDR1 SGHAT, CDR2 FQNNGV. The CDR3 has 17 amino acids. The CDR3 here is CASSLQGLGRVTDTQYF. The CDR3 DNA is TGTGCCAGCAGCTTACAGGGGTTGGGCCGGGTCACAGATACGCAGTATTTT. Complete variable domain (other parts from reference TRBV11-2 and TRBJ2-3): EAGVAQSPRYKIIEKRQSVAFWCNPISGHATLYWYQQILGQGPKLLIQFQNNGVVDDSQLPKDRFSAERLKGVDSTLKIQPAKLEDSAVYLCASSLQGLGRVTDTQYFGPGTRLTVL.

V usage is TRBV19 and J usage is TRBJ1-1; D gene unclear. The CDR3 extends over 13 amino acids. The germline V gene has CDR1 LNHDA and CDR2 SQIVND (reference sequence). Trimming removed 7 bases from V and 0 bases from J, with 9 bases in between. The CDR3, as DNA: TGTGCCAGTAAGGACGGCTTGAACACTGAAGCTTTCTTT. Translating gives CASKDGLNTEAFF.

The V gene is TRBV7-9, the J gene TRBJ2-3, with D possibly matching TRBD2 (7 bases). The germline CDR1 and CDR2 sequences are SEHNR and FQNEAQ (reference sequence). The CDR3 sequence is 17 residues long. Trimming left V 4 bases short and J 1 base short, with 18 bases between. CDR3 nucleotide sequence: TGTGCCAGCAGCTCCCAAGGGGGGGCTTTCGGCACAGATACGCAGTATTTT. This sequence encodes CASSSQGGAFGTDTQYF.

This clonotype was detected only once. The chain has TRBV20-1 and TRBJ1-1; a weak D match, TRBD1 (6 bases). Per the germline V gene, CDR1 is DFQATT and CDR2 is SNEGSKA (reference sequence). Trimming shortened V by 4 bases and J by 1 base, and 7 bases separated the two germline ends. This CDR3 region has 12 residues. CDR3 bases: TGCAGTGCTACAGGGGCGAACACTGAAGCTTTCTTT. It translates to CSATGANTEAFF.

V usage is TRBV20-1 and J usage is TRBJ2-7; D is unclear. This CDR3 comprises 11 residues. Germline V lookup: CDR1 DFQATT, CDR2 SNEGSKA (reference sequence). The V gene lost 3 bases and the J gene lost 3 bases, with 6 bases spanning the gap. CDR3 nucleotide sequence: TGCAGTGCTAGTTACAGCTACGAGCAGTACTTC. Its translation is CSASYSYEQYF.

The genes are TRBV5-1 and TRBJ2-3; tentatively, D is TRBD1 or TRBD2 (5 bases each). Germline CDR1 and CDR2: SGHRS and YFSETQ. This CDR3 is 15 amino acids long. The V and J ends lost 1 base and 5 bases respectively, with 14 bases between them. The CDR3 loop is CASSLTSREIDTQYF. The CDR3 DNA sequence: TGCGCCAGCAGCTTGACGAGCAGGGAGATAGATACGCAGTATTTT.

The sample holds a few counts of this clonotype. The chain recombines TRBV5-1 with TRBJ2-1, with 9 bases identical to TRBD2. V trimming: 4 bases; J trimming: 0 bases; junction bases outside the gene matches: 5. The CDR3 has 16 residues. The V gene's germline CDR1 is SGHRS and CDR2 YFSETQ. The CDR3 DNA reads TGCGCCAGCAGCCCTCGACTAGCGGACTCCTACAATGAGCAGTTCTTC. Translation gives CASSPRLADSYNEQFF.

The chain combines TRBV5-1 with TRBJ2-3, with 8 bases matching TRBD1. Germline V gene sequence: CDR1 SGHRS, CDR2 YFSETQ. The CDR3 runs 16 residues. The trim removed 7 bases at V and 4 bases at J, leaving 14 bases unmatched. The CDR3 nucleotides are TGCGCCAGCTGCCAGGACAGGGCGGGGCCGGCAGATACGCAGTATTTT. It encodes CASCQDRAGPADTQYF.

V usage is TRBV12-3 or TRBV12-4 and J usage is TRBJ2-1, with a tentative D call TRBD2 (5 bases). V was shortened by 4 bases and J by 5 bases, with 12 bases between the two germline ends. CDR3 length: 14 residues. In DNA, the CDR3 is TGTGCCAGCAGTTCGCCCAGAGGGAACAATGAGCAGTTCTTC. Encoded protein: CASSSPRGNNEQFF.

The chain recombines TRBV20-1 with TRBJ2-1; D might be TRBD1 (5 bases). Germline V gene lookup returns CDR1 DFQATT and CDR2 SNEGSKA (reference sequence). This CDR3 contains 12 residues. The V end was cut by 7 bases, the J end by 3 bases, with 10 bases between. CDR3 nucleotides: TGCAGTGTGAGGCAGGGCTACAATGAGCAGTTCTTC. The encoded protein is CSVRQGYNEQFF.

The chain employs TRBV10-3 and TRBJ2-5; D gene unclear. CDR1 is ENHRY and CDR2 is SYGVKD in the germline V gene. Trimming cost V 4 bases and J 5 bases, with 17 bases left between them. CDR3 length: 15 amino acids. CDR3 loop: CAISARATKEETQYF. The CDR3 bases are TGTGCCATCAGTGCCCGCGCCACCAAAGAGGAGACCCAGTACTTC.

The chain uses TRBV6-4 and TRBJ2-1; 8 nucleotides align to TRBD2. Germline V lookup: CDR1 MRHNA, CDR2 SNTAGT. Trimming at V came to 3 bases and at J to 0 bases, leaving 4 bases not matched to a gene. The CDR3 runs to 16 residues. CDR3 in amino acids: CASSESGSNSYNEQFF. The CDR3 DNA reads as TGTGCCAGCAGTGAAAGCGGGAGTAACTCCTACAATGAGCAGTTCTTC.

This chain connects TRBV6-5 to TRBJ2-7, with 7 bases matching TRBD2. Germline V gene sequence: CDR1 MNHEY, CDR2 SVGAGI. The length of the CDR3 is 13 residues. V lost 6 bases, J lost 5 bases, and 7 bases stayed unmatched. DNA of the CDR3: TGTGCCAGCAGGACGGTGGCGGGGGACGAGCAGTACTTC. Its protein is CASRTVAGDEQYF.

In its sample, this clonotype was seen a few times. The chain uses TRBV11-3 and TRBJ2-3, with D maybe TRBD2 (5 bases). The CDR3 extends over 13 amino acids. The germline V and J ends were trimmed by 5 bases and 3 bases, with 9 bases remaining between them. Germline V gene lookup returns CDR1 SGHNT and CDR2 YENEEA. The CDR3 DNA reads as TGTGCCAGCAGCCCGACGGGGACAGATACGCAGTATTTT. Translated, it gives CASSPTGTDTQYF.

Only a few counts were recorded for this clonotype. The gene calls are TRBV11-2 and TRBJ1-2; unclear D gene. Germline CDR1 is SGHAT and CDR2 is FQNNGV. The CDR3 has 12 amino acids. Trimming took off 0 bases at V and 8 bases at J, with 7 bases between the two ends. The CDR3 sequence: CASSLEGAGYTF. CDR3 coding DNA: TGTGCCAGCAGCTTAGAAGGCGCCGGCTACACCTTC. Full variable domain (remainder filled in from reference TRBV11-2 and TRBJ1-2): EAGVAQSPRYKIIEKRQSVAFWCNPISGHATLYWYQQILGQGPKLLIQFQNNGVVDDSQLPKDRFSAERLKGVDSTLKIQPAKLEDSAVYLCASSLEGAGYTFGSGTRLTVV.

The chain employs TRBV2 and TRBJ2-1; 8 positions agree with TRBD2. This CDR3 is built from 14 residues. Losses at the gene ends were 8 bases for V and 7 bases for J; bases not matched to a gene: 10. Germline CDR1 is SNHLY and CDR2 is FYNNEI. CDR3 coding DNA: TGTGCCAGCGGGGGTGGGACTAGTCCGAATGAGCAGTTCTTC. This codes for CASGGGTSPNEQFF.

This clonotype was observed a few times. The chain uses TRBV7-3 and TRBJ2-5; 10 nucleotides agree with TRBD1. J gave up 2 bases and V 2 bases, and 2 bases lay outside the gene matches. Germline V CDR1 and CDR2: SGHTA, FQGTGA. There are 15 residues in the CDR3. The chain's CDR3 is CASSLGGQGQETQYF. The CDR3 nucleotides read TGTGCCAGCAGCTTAGGGGGACAGGGGCAAGAGACCCAGTACTTC. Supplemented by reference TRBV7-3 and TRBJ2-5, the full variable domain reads GAGVSQTPSNKVTEKGKYVELRCDPISGHTALYWYRQSLGQGPEFLIYFQGTGAADDSGLPNDRFFAVRPEGSVSTLKIQRTERGDSAVYLCASSLGGQGQETQYFGPGTRLLVL.

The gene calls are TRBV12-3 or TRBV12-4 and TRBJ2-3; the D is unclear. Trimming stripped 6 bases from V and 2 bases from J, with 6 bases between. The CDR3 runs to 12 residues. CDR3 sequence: CASSPFTDTQYF. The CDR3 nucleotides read TGTGCCAGCAGCCCGTTCACAGATACGCAGTATTTT.

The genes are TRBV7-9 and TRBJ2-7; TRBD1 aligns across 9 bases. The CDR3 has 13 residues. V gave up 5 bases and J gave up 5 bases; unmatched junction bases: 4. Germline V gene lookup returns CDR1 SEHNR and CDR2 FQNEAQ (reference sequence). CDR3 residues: CASSLDRGHEQYF. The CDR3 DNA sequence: TGTGCCAGCAGCCTGGACAGGGGCCACGAGCAGTACTTC. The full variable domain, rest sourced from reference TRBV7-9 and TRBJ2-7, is DTGVSQNPRHKITKRGQNVTFRCDPISEHNRLYWYRQTLGQGPEFLTYFQNEAQLEKSRLLSDRFSAERPKGSFSTLEIQRTEQGDSAMYLCASSLDRGHEQYFGPGTRLTVT.

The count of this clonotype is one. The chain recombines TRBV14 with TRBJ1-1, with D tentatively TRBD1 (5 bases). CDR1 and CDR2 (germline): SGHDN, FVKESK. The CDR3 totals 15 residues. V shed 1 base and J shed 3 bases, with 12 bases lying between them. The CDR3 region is CASSQVVGLYTEAFF. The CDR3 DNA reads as TGTGCCAGCAGCCAAGTGGTGGGACTTTACACTGAAGCTTTCTTT.

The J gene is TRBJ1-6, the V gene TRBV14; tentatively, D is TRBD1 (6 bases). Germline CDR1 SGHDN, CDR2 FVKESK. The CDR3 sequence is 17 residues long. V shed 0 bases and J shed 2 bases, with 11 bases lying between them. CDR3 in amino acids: CASSQDPRGPYNSPLHF. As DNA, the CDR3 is TGTGCCAGCAGCCAAGATCCCAGGGGCCCCTATAATTCACCCCTCCACTTT.

The CDR3 here is CATSDRTSGLSYNEQFF. The CDR3 bases are TGTGCCACCAGTGATCGGACTAGCGGGCTCTCCTACAATGAGCAGTTCTTC. The chain employs TRBV24-1 and TRBJ2-1, with TRBD2 identical over 11 bases. Germline CDR1 reads KGHDR; CDR2 reads SFDVKD. The length of the CDR3 is 17 residues. The J segment lost 0 bases and the V segment lost 3 bases, leaving 3 bases of the junction unmatched.

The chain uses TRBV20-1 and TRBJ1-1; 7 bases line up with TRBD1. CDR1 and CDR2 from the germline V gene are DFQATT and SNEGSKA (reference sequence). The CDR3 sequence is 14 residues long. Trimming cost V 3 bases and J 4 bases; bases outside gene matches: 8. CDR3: CSASPGTAVTEAFF. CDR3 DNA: TGCAGTGCTAGTCCGGGGACAGCAGTCACTGAAGCTTTCTTT.

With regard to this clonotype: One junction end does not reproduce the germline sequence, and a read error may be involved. CDR3 residues: CASSLSPRTDTQYF. The CDR3, as DNA: TGTGCCAGCAGTTTATCGCCCCGCACGGATACGCAGTATTTT. The chain employs TRBV28 and TRBJ2-3; D is unclear. The germline gives CDR1 MDHEN, CDR2 SYDVKM. The CDR3 contains 14 residues.

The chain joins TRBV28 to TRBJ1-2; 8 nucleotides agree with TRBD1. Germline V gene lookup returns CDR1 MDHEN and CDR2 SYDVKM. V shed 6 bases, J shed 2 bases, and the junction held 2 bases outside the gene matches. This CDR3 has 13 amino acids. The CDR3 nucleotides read TGTGCCAGCAGGGACAGGGCGAACTATGGCTACACCTTC. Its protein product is CASRDRANYGYTF.

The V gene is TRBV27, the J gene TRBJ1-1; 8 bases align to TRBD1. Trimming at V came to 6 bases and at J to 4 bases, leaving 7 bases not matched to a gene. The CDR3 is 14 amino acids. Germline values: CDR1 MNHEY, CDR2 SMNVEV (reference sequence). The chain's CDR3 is CASRARQGSTEAFF. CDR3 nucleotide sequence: TGTGCCAGCAGGGCACGACAGGGGAGCACTGAAGCTTTCTTT.